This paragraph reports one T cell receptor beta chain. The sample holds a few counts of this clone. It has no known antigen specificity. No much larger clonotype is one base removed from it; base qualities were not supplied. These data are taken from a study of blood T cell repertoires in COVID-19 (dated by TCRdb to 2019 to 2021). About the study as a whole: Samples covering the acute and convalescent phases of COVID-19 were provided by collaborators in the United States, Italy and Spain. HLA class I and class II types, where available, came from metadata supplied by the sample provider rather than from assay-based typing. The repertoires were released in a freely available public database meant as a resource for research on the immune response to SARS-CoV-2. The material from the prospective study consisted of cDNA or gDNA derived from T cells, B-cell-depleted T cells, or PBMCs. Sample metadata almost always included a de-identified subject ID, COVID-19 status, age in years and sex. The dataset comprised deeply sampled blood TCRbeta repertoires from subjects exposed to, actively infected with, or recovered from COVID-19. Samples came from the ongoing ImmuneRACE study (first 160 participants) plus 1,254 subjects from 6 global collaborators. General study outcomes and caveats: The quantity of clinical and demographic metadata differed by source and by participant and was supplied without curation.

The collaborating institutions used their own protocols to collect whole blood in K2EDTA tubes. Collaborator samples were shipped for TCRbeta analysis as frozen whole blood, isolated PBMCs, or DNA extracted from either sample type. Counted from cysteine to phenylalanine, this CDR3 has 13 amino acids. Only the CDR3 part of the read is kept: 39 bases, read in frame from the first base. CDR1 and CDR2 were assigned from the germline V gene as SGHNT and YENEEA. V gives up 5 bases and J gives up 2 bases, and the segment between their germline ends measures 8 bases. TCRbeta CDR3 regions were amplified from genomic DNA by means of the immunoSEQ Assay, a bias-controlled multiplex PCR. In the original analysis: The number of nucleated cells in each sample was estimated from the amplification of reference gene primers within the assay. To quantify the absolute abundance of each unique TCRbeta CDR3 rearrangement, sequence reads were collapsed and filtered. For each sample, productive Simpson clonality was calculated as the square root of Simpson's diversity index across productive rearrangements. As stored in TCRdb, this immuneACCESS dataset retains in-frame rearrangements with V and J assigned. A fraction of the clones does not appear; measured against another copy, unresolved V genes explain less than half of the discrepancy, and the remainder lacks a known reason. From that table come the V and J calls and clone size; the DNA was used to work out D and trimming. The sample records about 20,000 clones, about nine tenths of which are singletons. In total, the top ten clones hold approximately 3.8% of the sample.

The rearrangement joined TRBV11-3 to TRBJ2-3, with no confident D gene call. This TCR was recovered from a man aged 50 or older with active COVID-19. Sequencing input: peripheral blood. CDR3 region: CASSPDNTDTQYF. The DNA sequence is TGTGCCAGCAGCCCCGACAACACAGATACGCAGTATTTT. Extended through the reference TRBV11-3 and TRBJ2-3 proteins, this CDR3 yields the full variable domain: EAGVVQSPRYKIIEKKQPVAFWCNPISGHNTLYWYLQNLGQGPELLIRYENEEAVDDSQLPKDRFSAERLKGVDSTLKIQPAELGDSAVYLCASSPDNTDTQYFGPGTRLTVL.